This T cell receptor beta chain comes out of a study of technical replicates of blood from a handful of donors. TCRdb's table, derived via immunoSEQ multiplex PCR, lists solely in-frame clones and lacks some. The table shows about 80,000 clones, with about 89% occurring only once. Germline values: CDR1 MNHNS, CDR2 SASEGT. The V and J ends lost 6 bases and 1 base, in that order; junction bases with no gene match: 3. The CDR3 totals 14 residues. The V call is TRBV6-1, the J call TRBJ2-1; TRBD1 aligns across 7 bases. The sequenced sample consisted of T cells isolated from PBMCs. The sequence derives from a human donor in good health. The CDR3 loop reads CASRTGVSYNEQFF. The CDR3 nucleotides are TGTGCCAGCAGAACAGGGGTATCCTACAATGAGCAGTTCTTC.